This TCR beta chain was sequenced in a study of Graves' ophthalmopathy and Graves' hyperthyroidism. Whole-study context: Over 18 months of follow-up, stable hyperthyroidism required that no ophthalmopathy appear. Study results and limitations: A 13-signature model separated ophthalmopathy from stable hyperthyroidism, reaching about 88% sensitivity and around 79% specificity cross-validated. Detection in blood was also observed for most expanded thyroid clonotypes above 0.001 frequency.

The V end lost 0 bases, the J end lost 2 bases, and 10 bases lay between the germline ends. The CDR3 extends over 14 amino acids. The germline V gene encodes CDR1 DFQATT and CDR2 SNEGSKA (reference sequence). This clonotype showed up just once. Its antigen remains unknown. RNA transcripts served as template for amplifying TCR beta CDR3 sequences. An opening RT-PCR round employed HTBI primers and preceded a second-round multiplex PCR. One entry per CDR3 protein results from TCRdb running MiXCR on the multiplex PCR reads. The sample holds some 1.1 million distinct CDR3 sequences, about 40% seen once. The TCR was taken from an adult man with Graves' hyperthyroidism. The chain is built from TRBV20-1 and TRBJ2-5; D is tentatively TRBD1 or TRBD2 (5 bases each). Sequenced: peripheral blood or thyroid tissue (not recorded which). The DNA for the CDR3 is TGCAGTGCTAGAGAGGGGGTTATACAAGAGACCCAGTACTTC. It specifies CSAREGVIQETQYF.